A selection of T cell receptor beta chains follows, all from one sample in a study of CD8+CD57+ T cells in acquired aplastic anemia. A single record per CDR3 protein comes from TCRdb applying MiXCR to the reads. The sample has 160,000 or so distinct CDR3 sequences, roughly half seen once. Sequenced sample: sorted CD4+, CD8+, or CD8+CD57+ T cells (not recorded which) from PBMCs. These receptors were taken from a human donor with aplastic anemia. Each CDR3 is given with its conserved first and last residue. Fields, in order: V gene, CDR3 length, clone size, D gene, J gene, CDR3 DNA, CDR3 protein. The D gene is left open where the match is weak. Size is omitted from some rows. Given values are once, few, many or a class for expanded clones.

>TRBV15|15|NA|TRBD2|TRBJ2-7
TGTGCCACCAGCAGATTCCTAGCGGGCACCGTCGAGCAGTACTTC
CATSRFLAGTVEQYF
>TRBV9|15|NA|TRBD2|TRBJ2-5
TGTGCCAGCAGCGCTAGCGGGGGGGCCCAAGAGACCCAGTACTTC
CASSASGGAQETQYF
>TRBV5-6|15|many|NA|TRBJ1-6
TGTGCCAGCAGCTTGAAACCAGGGCTCAATTCACCCCTCCACTTT
CASSLKPGLNSPLHF
>TRBV7-2|13|once|NA|TRBJ1-2
TGTGCCAGCAGCTATAACAGGGAGTATGGCTACACCTTC
CASSYNREYGYTF
>TRBV11-2|18|many|TRBD2|TRBJ2-1
TGTGCCAGCAGCTTAGTCCTAGGACTAGCGGGGTCTTACAATGAGCAGTTCTTC
CASSLVLGLAGSYNEQFF
>TRBV20-1|14|many|TRBD2|TRBJ2-1
TGCAGTGCTGTACCGGGACTAGCGGGAGGTGAGCAGTTCTTC
CSAVPGLAGGEQFF
>TRBV5-1|14|few|TRBD2|TRBJ2-3
TGCGCCAGCAGCTCCGGGGGGGGATCCGATACGCAGTATTTT
CASSSGGGSDTQYF
>TRBV7-8|13|NA|TRBD1|TRBJ1-1
TGTGCCAGCAGCCAAGGGACAGGGAGAGAAGCTTTCTTT
CASSQGTGREAFF
>TRBV25-1|14|few|NA|TRBJ1-4
TGTGCCAGCAGTGCTATCGGGGGGAATGAAAAACTGTTTTTT
CASSAIGGNEKLFF
>TRBV19|15|many|TRBD2|TRBJ2-2
TGTGCCACCTCTGGTCGGGGGGGCCACACCGGGGAGCTGTTTTTT
CATSGRGGHTGELFF
>TRBV9|15|NA|NA|TRBJ1-3
TGTGCCAGCAGCGTAGCCCCGGTTTCTGGAAACACCATATATTTT
CASSVAPVSGNTIYF
>TRBV9|16|many|NA|TRBJ1-3
TGTGCCAGCAGCACAACGGACAGAAACTCTGGAAACACCATATATTTT
CASSTTDRNSGNTIYF
>TRBV7-9|11|many|NA|TRBJ1-1
TGTGCCAGCAGCTTACGGTCTGAAGCTTTCTTT
CASSLRSEAFF
>TRBV15|15|NA|NA|TRBJ1-2
TGTGCCACCAGCAGAATAGACAGCGCTAACTATGGCTACACCTTC
CATSRIDSANYGYTF
>TRBV6-1|17|NA|NA|TRBJ1-3
TGTGCCAGCGACCCCATATCGGGCACGAACTCTGGAAACACCATATATTTT
CASDPISGTNSGNTIYF
>TRBV3-1|15|NA|TRBD1|TRBJ2-3
TGTGCCAGCAGCCCGACAGGGGTACAAGCAGATACGCAGTATTTT
CASSPTGVQADTQYF
>TRBV7-2|12|NA|NA|TRBJ1-5
TGTGCCAGCCACAACCCTAATCAGCCCCAGCATTTT
CASHNPNQPQHF
>TRBV15|16|NA|NA|TRBJ2-7
TGTGCCACCAGTTCCTCCCGGGACACGCCGTCCTACGAGCAGTACTTC
CATSSSRDTPSYEQYF
>TRBV2|15|NA|NA|TRBJ2-6
TGTGCCAGCAGTGAGATGGGGTCTGGGGCCAACGTCCTGACTTTC
CASSEMGSGANVLTF
>TRBV6-5|13|few|NA|TRBJ2-2
TGTGCCAGCAGTTATGAGGTGACCGGGGAGCTGTTTTTT
CASSYEVTGELFF
>TRBV29-1|13|few|NA|TRBJ2-7
TGCAGCGTTGAGGAGGAGGGGGACTACGAGCAGTACTTC
CSVEEEGDYEQYF
>TRBV10-3|11|few|NA|TRBJ2-1
TGTGCCATCAGTGAGTCGGAGGTGCAGTTCTTC
CAISESEVQFF
>TRBV7-2|15|many|NA|TRBJ2-3
TGTGCCAGCAGCTTAGTGGGGGCGATCACAGATACGCAGTATTTT
CASSLVGAITDTQYF
>TRBV7-2|13|many|NA|TRBJ2-7
TGTGCCAGCAGCTTTTTAGCTCGCGGGGTCGAGTACTTC
CASSFLARGVEYF
>TRBV18|14|NA|NA|TRBJ1-1
TGTGCCAGCTCACCCCATGGGGGGGGCACTGAAGCTTTCTTT
CASSPHGGGTEAFF
>TRBV7-9|17|NA|NA|TRBJ2-3
TGTGCCAGCAGCAACACAGTGGTAAGTGGGAAAGCAGATACGCAGTATTTT
CASSNTVVSGKADTQYF
>TRBV20-1|15|few|NA|TRBJ1-1
TGCAGTGCCGCCATCCGGACAGATTTTAAACTGAAAGCTTTCTTT
CSAAIRTDFKLKAFF
>TRBV7-2|17|NA|TRBD2|TRBJ2-7
TGTGCCAGCAGCTTACCGGGACTAGCGGGGGGGGCCTCCGAGCAGTACTTC
CASSLPGLAGGASEQYF
>TRBV7-2|12|many|NA|TRBJ1-1
TGTGCCAGCAGCTTTGGGGGGTTTGAAGCTTTCTTT
CASSFGGFEAFF
>TRBV19|12|NA|NA|TRBJ1-1
TGTGCCAGTCTGGAACGGGTTAATGAAGCTTTCTTT
CASLERVNEAFF
>TRBV5-1|15|many|TRBD1|TRBJ1-1
TGCGCCAGCAGCTCAGGGGGGGCGTACAACACTGAAGCTTTCTTT
CASSSGGAYNTEAFF
>TRBV24-1|17|many|TRBD2|TRBJ2-1
TGTGCCACCAGTGGTACCCCGACTAGCGGGAGGTCGGATGAGCAGTTCTTC
CATSGTPTSGRSDEQFF
>TRBV19|14|NA|NA|TRBJ2-1
TGTGCCAGTAGTATTAGAGGCCTCTTCTACGAGCAGTTCTTC
CASSIRGLFYEQFF
>TRBV15|14|few|NA|TRBJ2-7
TGTGCCACCAGCAGAGATCCGCAGGGTTACGAGCAGTACTTC
CATSRDPQGYEQYF
>TRBV20-1|12|many|TRBD1|TRBJ1-2
TGCAGTGCTCGAACAGGGGGCTATGGCTACACCTTC
CSARTGGYGYTF
>TRBV20-1|16|many|NA|TRBJ1-4
TGCAGTGCTAGAGATTATTTAGGACCAACTAATGAAAAACTGTTTTTT
CSARDYLGPTNEKLFF
>TRBV7-6|15|NA|NA|TRBJ2-1
TGTGCCAGCAGCTTATGGGGGTCTCCAAACAATGAGCAGTTCTTC
CASSLWGSPNNEQFF
>TRBV19|14|NA|TRBD1|TRBJ1-6
TGTGCCAGTAGTACCACAGGGGGAAATTCACCCCTCCACTTT
CASSTTGGNSPLHF
>TRBV19|15|many|TRBD2|TRBJ2-1
TGTGCCAGTAGGCCTAGGGCGGGGGGAAACAATGAGCAGTTCTTC
CASRPRAGGNNEQFF
>TRBV7-9|12|many|NA|TRBJ2-3
TGTGCCAGCAGTTCAGAGGTCAGTACGCAGTATTTT
CASSSEVSTQYF
>TRBV7-9|13|NA|NA|TRBJ1-2
TGTGCCAGCAGTCCAACTGGTCTCTATGGCTACACCTTC
CASSPTGLYGYTF
>TRBV6-1|14|many|NA|TRBJ2-7
TGTGCCAGCAGTGAAGGCCCCGGCAGCTACGAGCAGTACTTC
CASSEGPGSYEQYF
>TRBV10-3|14|few|NA|TRBJ1-2
TGTGCCAGCGGCCCGAGTGGGGGAAACTATGGCTACACCTTC
CASGPSGGNYGYTF
>TRBV6-1|12|many|TRBD1|TRBJ1-6
TGTGCCAGCAGCTCAGGACAGGGGCTAATCGACTTT
CASSSGQGLIDF
>TRBV9|16|NA|TRBD1|TRBJ2-7
TGTGCCAGCAGCGCGGACGGACAGGGGGCTTTTTACGAGCAGTACTTC
CASSADGQGAFYEQYF
>TRBV7-8|14|NA|TRBD2|TRBJ2-3
TGTGCCAGCAGCTTCAGGACTAGCGGAGATACGCAGTATTTT
CASSFRTSGDTQYF
>TRBV7-9|13|many|NA|TRBJ2-7
TGTGCCAGCAGCTTTGGTAGCTCCTACGAGCAGTACTTC
CASSFGSSYEQYF
>TRBV10-3|16|NA|NA|TRBJ1-6
TGTGCCAGCAGTTTGGGTGGGGCTCTCTATAATTCACCCCTCCACTTT
CASSLGGALYNSPLHF
>TRBV11-2|14|many|TRBD2|TRBJ2-7
TGTGCCAGCAGCGAAGCGGGGGCCAACTACGAGCAGTACTTC
CASSEAGANYEQYF
>TRBV29-1|15|many|TRBD1|TRBJ2-2
TGCAGCGTGGCCAGGGACAGGGGGAATGCCGGGGAGCTGTTTTTT
CSVARDRGNAGELFF
>TRBV29-1|16|once|TRBD1|TRBJ2-5
TGCAGCGTGGAGTATTGGACCGGGACAGGGGGCGGGACCCAGTACTTC
CSVEYWTGTGGGTQYF